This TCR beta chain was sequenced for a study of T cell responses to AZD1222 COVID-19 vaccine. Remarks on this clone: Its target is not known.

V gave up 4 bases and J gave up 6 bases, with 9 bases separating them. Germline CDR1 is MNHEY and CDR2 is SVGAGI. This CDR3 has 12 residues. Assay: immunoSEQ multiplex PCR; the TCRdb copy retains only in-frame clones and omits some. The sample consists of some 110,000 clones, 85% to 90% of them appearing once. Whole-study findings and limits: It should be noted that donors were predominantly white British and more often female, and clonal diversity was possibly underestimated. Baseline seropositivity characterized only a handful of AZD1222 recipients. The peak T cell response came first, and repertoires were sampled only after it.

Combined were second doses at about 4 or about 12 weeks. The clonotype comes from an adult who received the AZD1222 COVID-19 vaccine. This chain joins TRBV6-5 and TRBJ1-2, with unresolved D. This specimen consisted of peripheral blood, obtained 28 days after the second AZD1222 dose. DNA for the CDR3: TGTGCCAGCAGTTGGGATTCCGATGGCTACACCTTC. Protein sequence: CASSWDSDGYTF.